The rows below give T cell receptor beta chains drawn from one sample of a study of blood T cell repertoires in COVID-19. This table comes from immunoSEQ multiplex PCR, and its TCRdb copy is limited to in-frame clones, with some not included. The sample comprises 44,000 or so clones, approximately 88% of which are singletons, and 4% to 5.5% rests with the top ten. The sample was peripheral blood. These receptors all come from a man aged 45-65 years with active COVID-19. The CDR3 runs from the conserved cysteine through the conserved F or W. D genes are given only for firm matches. A clone size is listed for some rows: how often the clone was seen (once, few, many), or a class if it is expanded.

clone_size | j_call | d_call | v_call | cdr3_aa | cdr3_nt
few | TRBJ2-2 | NA | TRBV5-1 | CASSFQGITGELFF | TGCGCCAGCAGTTTTCAGGGAATTACCGGGGAGCTGTTTTTT
NA | TRBJ2-1 | TRBD1 | TRBV5-1 | CASSYQGTGVYNEQFF | TGCGCCAGCAGCTATCAAGGGACAGGGGTGTACAATGAGCAGTTCTTC
NA | TRBJ2-1 | NA | TRBV9 | CASSVGGGSYNEQFF | TGTGCCAGCAGCGTAGGTGGGGGGTCCTACAATGAGCAGTTCTTC
NA | TRBJ2-6 | NA | TRBV5-4 | CASSLSGEFFGANVLTF | TGTGCCAGCAGCTTGTCAGGGGAGTTTTTTGGGGCCAACGTCCTGACTTTC
NA | TRBJ1-1 | NA | TRBV6-6 | CASSPKGREAFF | TGTGCCAGCAGCCCGAAGGGGCGGGAAGCTTTCTTT
NA | TRBJ2-6 | NA | TRBV18 | CASSPGGANVLTF | TGTGCCAGCTCACCAGGCGGGGCCAACGTCCTGACTTTC
NA | TRBJ2-5 | TRBD1 | TRBV6-2/TRBV6-3 | CASSPAGTAQETQYF | TGTGCCAGCAGTCCAGCCGGGACAGCCCAAGAGACCCAGTACTTC
many | TRBJ2-1 | NA | TRBV5-1 | CASSFVGRGNEQFF | TGCGCCAGCAGCTTCGTCGGGAGAGGGAATGAGCAGTTCTTC
NA | TRBJ1-5 | TRBD1 | TRBV28 | CASSLWGSGTGGLQPQHF | TGTGCCAGCAGTTTATGGGGCTCCGGGACAGGGGGCCTTCAGCCCCAGCATTTT
NA | TRBJ1-3 | NA | TRBV20-1 | CSARGLSGNTIYF | TGCAGTGCTCGTGGACTCTCTGGAAACACCATATATTTT
once | TRBJ2-2 | NA | TRBV6-5 | CASSYKDSPTGELFF | TGTGCCAGCAGTTACAAGGACTCCCCCACCGGGGAGCTGTTTTTT
NA | TRBJ1-2 | NA | TRBV3-1/TRBV3-2 | CASSPDSYYGYTF | TGTGCCAGCAGTCCCGACAGTTACTATGGCTACACCTTC
NA | TRBJ1-6 | TRBD1 | TRBV7-8 | CASSLGLDRGWDSPLHF | TGTGCCAGCAGCTTAGGATTGGACAGGGGCTGGGATTCACCCCTCCACTTT
NA | TRBJ1-2 | TRBD1 | TRBV5-1 | CASSWTETDRAYGYTF | TGCGCCAGCAGCTGGACCGAAACGGACAGGGCCTATGGCTACACCTTC
NA | TRBJ1-5 | TRBD1 | TRBV19 | CASSFDRGAGNQPQHF | TGTGCCAGTAGTTTTGACAGGGGCGCGGGCAATCAGCCCCAGCATTTT
NA | TRBJ1-4 | TRBD1 | TRBV5-1 | CASSLGTGITNEKLFF | TGCGCCAGCAGCTTGGGGACAGGGATCACTAATGAAAAACTGTTTTTT
NA | TRBJ2-2 | TRBD1 | TRBV13 | CASSWDRGKTGELFF | TGTGCCAGCAGCTGGGACAGGGGGAAGACCGGGGAGCTGTTTTTT
NA | TRBJ1-4 | TRBD1 | TRBV13 | CASSWTGRGATNEKLFF | TGTGCCAGCAGCTGGACAGGTCGGGGAGCAACTAATGAAAAACTGTTTTTT
NA | TRBJ2-5 | NA | TRBV29-1 | CSVPSGAYQETQYF | TGCAGCGTTCCGTCAGGGGCGTACCAAGAGACCCAGTACTTC
NA | TRBJ1-4 | TRBD1 | TRBV6-5 | CAGRTGGSEEKLFF | TGTGCCGGCAGGACAGGGGGATCGGAGGAAAAACTGTTTTTT
NA | TRBJ2-5 | NA | TRBV6-2/TRBV6-3 | CASSYSRPTQYF | TGTGCCAGCAGTTACTCTCGTCCGACCCAGTACTTC
NA | TRBJ2-5 | TRBD2 | TRBV24-1 | CATSSGGAFGQETQYF | TGTGCCACCTCTAGCGGGGGGGCGTTCGGGCAAGAGACCCAGTACTTC
NA | TRBJ2-1 | TRBD2 | TRBV28 | CASSNIAGGRTYNEQFF | TGTGCCAGCAGTAACATAGCGGGGGGGCGAACCTACAATGAGCAGTTCTTC
NA | TRBJ1-4 | NA | TRBV2 | CASKREDGYEKLFF | TGTGCCAGCAAACGGGAGGACGGTTACGAAAAACTGTTTTTT
NA | TRBJ1-1 | NA | TRBV7-6 | CASSTPASGMGNVEAFF | TGTGCCAGCAGCACTCCCGCCTCAGGGATGGGGAATGTTGAAGCTTTCTTT
NA | TRBJ1-6 | NA | TRBV18 | CASSPAPTLDNSPLHF | TGTGCCAGCTCACCGGCCCCGACGCTAGACAATTCACCCCTCCACTTT
NA | TRBJ2-3 | NA | TRBV2 | CATPLAATRRTDTQYF | TGTGCCACCCCGTTAGCGGCTACCCGGCGGACAGATACGCAGTATTTT
once | TRBJ2-3 | NA | TRBV5-1 | CASSLGGTGSTDTQYF | TGCGCCAGCAGCTTGGGAGGGACTGGAAGCACAGATACGCAGTATTTT
NA | TRBJ1-2 | TRBD1 | TRBV13 | CASSLALGQDPESNYGYTF | TGTGCCAGCAGCTTAGCCCTCGGACAGGATCCAGAATCTAACTATGGCTACACCTTC
NA | TRBJ1-2 | NA | TRBV12-3/TRBV12-4 | CASSFQGGYTF | TGTGCCAGCAGTTTTCAGGGTGGCTACACCTTC
NA | TRBJ2-3 | TRBD2 | TRBV9 | CASSGSGGAMDTQYF | TGTGCCAGCAGCGGTAGCGGGGGGGCTATGGATACGCAGTATTTT
NA | TRBJ2-5 | NA | TRBV24-1 | CATSDKGGLEETQYF | TGTGCCACCAGTGACAAGGGGGGGCTGGAAGAGACCCAGTACTTC
NA | TRBJ2-2 | NA | TRBV6-5 | CASSYSYPNTGELFF | TGTGCCAGCAGTTACTCTTATCCGAACACCGGGGAGCTGTTTTTT
once | TRBJ1-1 | NA | TRBV11-2 | CASSLWGRGNTEAFF | TGTGCCAGCAGCTTATGGGGGCGCGGGAACACTGAAGCTTTCTTT
NA | TRBJ2-1 | NA | TRBV19 | CASMRTVSYNEQFF | TGTGCCAGTATGCGGACAGTTTCCTACAATGAGCAGTTCTTC